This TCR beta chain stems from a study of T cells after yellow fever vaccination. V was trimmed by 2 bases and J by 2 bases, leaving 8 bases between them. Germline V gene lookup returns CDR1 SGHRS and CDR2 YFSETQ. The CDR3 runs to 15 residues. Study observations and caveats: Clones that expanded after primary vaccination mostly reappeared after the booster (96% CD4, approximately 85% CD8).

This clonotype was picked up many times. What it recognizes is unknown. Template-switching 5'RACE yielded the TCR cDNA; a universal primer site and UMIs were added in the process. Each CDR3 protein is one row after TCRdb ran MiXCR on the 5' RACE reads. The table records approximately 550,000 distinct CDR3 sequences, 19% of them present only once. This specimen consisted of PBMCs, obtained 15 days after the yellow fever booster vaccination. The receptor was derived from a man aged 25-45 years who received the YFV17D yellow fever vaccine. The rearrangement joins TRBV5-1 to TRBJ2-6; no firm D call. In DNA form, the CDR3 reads TGCGCCAGCAGCTTAACGATCACTGGGGCCAACGTCCTGACTTTC. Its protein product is CASSLTITGANVLTF.